This paragraph covers one T cell receptor beta chain sequence. This CDR3 region has 13 residues. Trimming stripped 4 bases from V and 1 base from J, with 7 bases between. Germline V lookup: CDR1 SNHLY, CDR2 FYNNEI. The sample belongs to a study of blood T cell repertoires in COVID-19. TCRdb keeps only in-frame clones here, not all; method: immunoSEQ multiplex PCR. In the table there are about 180,000 clones, 75% to 90% of which are singletons. This sequence joins TRBV2 and TRBJ1-1; no clear D gene. This sequence was found in a woman in her thirties or forties with COVID-19, enrolled during active disease. The sequencing sample was made of peripheral blood. Here the CDR3 DNA reads TGTGCCAGCAGTGCCGGTACGAACACTGAAGCTTTCTTT. This gives the protein CASSAGTNTEAFF. The variable domain in full, completed from reference TRBV2 and TRBJ1-1, reads EPEVTQTPSHQVTQMGQEVILRCVPISNHLYFYWYRQILGQKVEFLVSFYNNEISEKSEIFDDQFSVERPDGSNFTLKIRSTKLEDSAMYFCASSAGTNTEAFFGQGTRLTVV.